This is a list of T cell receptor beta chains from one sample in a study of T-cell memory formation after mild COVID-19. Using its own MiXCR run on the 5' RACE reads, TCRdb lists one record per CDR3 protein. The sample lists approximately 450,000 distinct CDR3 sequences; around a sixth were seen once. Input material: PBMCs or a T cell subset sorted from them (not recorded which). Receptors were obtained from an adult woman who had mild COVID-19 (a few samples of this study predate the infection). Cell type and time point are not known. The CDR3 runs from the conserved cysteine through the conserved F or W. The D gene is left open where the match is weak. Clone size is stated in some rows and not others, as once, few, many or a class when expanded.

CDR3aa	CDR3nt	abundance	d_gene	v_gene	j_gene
CASSLAGRGGYTF	TGCGCCAGCAGCTTGGCCGGGAGGGGCGGCTACACCTTC	few	NA	TRBV5-1	TRBJ1-2
CASRDPRGEAFF	TGCGCCAGCAGGGACCCTCGGGGTGAAGCTTTCTTT	NA	NA	TRBV10-2	TRBJ1-1
CASSLGVLAGGSYEQYF	TGTGCCAGCAGCTTGGGGGTCCTAGCGGGAGGATCCTACGAGCAGTACTTC	NA	TRBD2	TRBV5-4	TRBJ2-7
CASSLGGALQWVAFF	TGTGCCAGCAGCTTAGGCGGGGCCCTCCAGTGGGTCGCTTTCTTT	NA	NA	TRBV7-9	TRBJ1-1
CASSYTTGEAFF	TGTGCCAGCAGTTACACGACAGGGGAAGCTTTCTTT	NA	TRBD1	TRBV6-5	TRBJ1-1
CASSFYRFATNEKLFF	TGTGCCAGCAGCTTTTACCGTTTTGCAACTAATGAAAAACTGTTTTTT	many	NA	TRBV7-8	TRBJ1-4
CASSLLGQGTEAFF	TGTGCCAGCAGTTTACTGGGACAGGGAACTGAAGCTTTCTTT	NA	TRBD1	TRBV12-3/TRBV12-4	TRBJ1-1
CASSLAWDSQGNEQFF	TGCGCCAGCAGCTTGGCCTGGGACAGTCAAGGGAATGAGCAGTTCTTC	NA	TRBD1	TRBV5-1	TRBJ2-1
CASEPGQAYSGANVLTF	TGCGCCAGCGAGCCGGGACAAGCCTACTCTGGGGCCAACGTCCTGACTTTC	NA	NA	TRBV4-1	TRBJ2-6
CASSYPTVENYGYTF	TGTGCCAGCAGCTACCCGACGGTGGAGAACTATGGCTACACCTTC	NA	NA	TRBV7-9	TRBJ1-2
CASSLTAGGRDTQYF	TGCGCCAGCAGCTTGACAGCGGGAGGGCGCGATACGCAGTATTTT	NA	TRBD2	TRBV5-1	TRBJ2-3
CASSLESPGLALSYNEQFF	TGCGCCAGCAGCTTGGAGTCTCCGGGACTAGCGTTATCCTACAATGAGCAGTTCTTC	NA	TRBD2	TRBV5-1	TRBJ2-1
CASSWTSGDHNEQFF	TGTGCCAGCAGCTGGACTAGCGGGGATCACAATGAGCAGTTCTTC	NA	TRBD2	TRBV7-8	TRBJ2-1
CASSYDRVGYEQYF	TGTGCCAGCAGTTACGACAGGGTAGGCTACGAGCAGTACTTC	NA	TRBD1	TRBV27	TRBJ2-7
CAWSRDRGTEAFF	TGTGCCTGGAGTCGGGATCGGGGCACTGAAGCTTTCTTT	many	NA	TRBV30	TRBJ1-1
CASSQRGETQYF	TGCGCCAGCAGCCAACGTGGGGAGACCCAGTACTTC	few	NA	TRBV4-1	TRBJ2-5
CASSFDDTSNTGELFF	TGTGCCAGCAGCTTTGACGACACTTCGAACACCGGGGAGCTGTTTTTT	NA	NA	TRBV7-9	TRBJ2-2
CASSRRDSSSYEQYF	TGTGCCAGCAGCCGGCGGGACAGCAGCTCCTACGAGCAGTACTTC	few	NA	TRBV14	TRBJ2-7
CASRPSQGVGNSPLHF	TGTGCCAGCAGACCCTCACAGGGGGTGGGTAATTCACCCCTCCACTTT	few	TRBD1	TRBV6-1	TRBJ1-6
CASSWTSGHNEQFF	TGCGCCAGCAGCTGGACTAGCGGACACAATGAGCAGTTCTTC	NA	TRBD2	TRBV5-1	TRBJ2-1
CASSVASGVPEAFF	TGTGCCAGTAGTGTGGCCTCGGGTGTTCCTGAAGCTTTCTTT	many	NA	TRBV19	TRBJ1-1
CSATPGRAKGGELFF	TGCAGTGCGACCCCCGGGAGGGCCAAGGGCGGGGAGCTGTTTTTT	few	TRBD2	TRBV20-1	TRBJ2-2
CASSLVYGTTYNEQFF	TGTGCCAGCAGCTTAGTATACGGGACAACGTACAATGAGCAGTTCTTC	NA	NA	TRBV7-6	TRBJ2-1
CAWSKGGLVENTEAFF	TGTGCCTGGAGTAAGGGGGGATTAGTGGAGAACACTGAAGCTTTCTTT	many	NA	TRBV30	TRBJ1-1
CASSQSRLLMKEGYTF	TGCGCCAGCAGCCAATCCAGGCTGCTTATGAAAGAAGGCTACACCTTC	NA	NA	TRBV4-1	TRBJ1-2
CASSRTTSVVPNIQYF	TGTGCCAGCAGTCGAACTACTAGTGTTGTGCCAAACATTCAGTACTTC	NA	NA	TRBV6-2/TRBV6-3	TRBJ2-4
CSARDPRGATEAFF	TGCAGTGCTAGAGACCCTCGGGGGGCCACTGAAGCTTTCTTT	NA	NA	TRBV20-1	TRBJ1-1
CASSNLAGGPKNEQFF	TGTGCCAGCAGCAACTTAGCGGGGGGGCCGAAGAATGAGCAGTTCTTC	NA	TRBD2	TRBV11-2	TRBJ2-1
CASGRQGNTYEQYF	TGTGCCAGCGGGAGACAGGGAAACACCTACGAGCAGTACTTC	NA	TRBD1	TRBV28	TRBJ2-7
CASSYSGTGVPDTQYF	TGTGCCAGCAGTTACTCTGGGACAGGGGTCCCAGATACGCAGTATTTT	few	TRBD1	TRBV6-5	TRBJ2-3
CSAALSDYSNQPQHF	TGCAGTGCTGCTCTTTCGGACTATAGCAATCAGCCCCAGCATTTT	NA	NA	TRBV20-1	TRBJ1-5
CASSQDPFGEQFF	TGCGCCAGCAGCCAAGATCCGTTTGGTGAGCAGTTCTTC	NA	NA	TRBV4-1	TRBJ2-1
CASSLLTGGLTYEQYF	TGCGCCAGCAGCTTGTTGACGGGGGGCCTTACCTACGAGCAGTACTTC	many	NA	TRBV5-1	TRBJ2-7
CASSLEGTEAFF	TGTGCCAGCAGCCTGGAGGGGACTGAAGCTTTCTTT	many	NA	TRBV5-1	TRBJ1-1
CASSVRLATSYEQYF	TGTGCCAGCAGTGTTAGACTAGCGACCTCCTACGAGCAGTACTTC	NA	TRBD2	TRBV2	TRBJ2-7
CASSLAQGRYSPLHF	TGTGCCAGCAGCTTAGCCCAGGGGCGGTATTCACCCCTCCACTTT	NA	NA	TRBV7-2	TRBJ1-6
CASKGVSNTGELFF	TGTGCCAGCAAAGGGGTTTCGAACACCGGGGAGCTGTTTTTT	few	NA	TRBV2	TRBJ2-2
CASSLDNRRTGGEAFF	TGCGCCAGCAGCTTGGATAATCGTCGAACGGGTGGTGAAGCTTTCTTT	NA	NA	TRBV5-1	TRBJ1-1
CASSQEIILAESQANTGELFF	TGTGCCAGCAGCCAAGAAATTATCCTAGCGGAGTCGCAAGCGAACACCGGGGAGCTGTTTTTT	few	TRBD2	TRBV4-2	TRBJ2-2
CASSSGTGGDTGELFF	TGTGCCAGCAGCTCCGGGACAGGGGGCGACACCGGGGAGCTGTTTTTT	many	TRBD1	TRBV7-6	TRBJ2-2
CASSPQGGLEKLFF	TGTGCCAGCAGCCCCCAGGGTGGTCTAGAAAAACTGTTTTTT	NA	NA	TRBV7-6	TRBJ1-4
CASSLQGAGANVLTF	TGTGCCAGCAGCCTACAGGGGGCCGGGGCCAACGTCCTGACTTTC	many	TRBD1	TRBV9	TRBJ2-6
CSVVGMDIPVGTQYF	TGCAGCGTTGTGGGAATGGACATCCCCGTAGGGACCCAGTACTTC	NA	NA	TRBV29-1	TRBJ2-5
CASSPGQDLYEQYF	TGCGCCAGCAGCCCGGGACAGGACCTCTACGAGCAGTACTTC	NA	TRBD1	TRBV4-1	TRBJ2-7
CAISDRGAGEQYF	TGTGCCATCAGTGACCGGGGGGCCGGGGAGCAGTACTTC	many	NA	TRBV10-3	TRBJ2-7
CASSQDIASNEQFF	TGTGCCAGCAGCCAAGATATAGCGTCCAATGAGCAGTTCTTC	NA	NA	TRBV3-1	TRBJ2-1
CATSPAGQYYGYTF	TGTGCCACCAGTCCCGCCGGACAGTACTATGGCTACACCTTC	NA	NA	TRBV24-1	TRBJ1-2
CASSLALETEAFF	TGTGCCAGCAGCTTAGCGCTGGAGACTGAAGCTTTCTTT	few	NA	TRBV7-9	TRBJ1-1
CATSELRGRETQYF	TGTGCCACCTCGGAACTCCGGGGGCGAGAGACCCAGTACTTC	NA	NA	TRBV28	TRBJ2-5
CASSSTGWQETQYF	TGCGCCAGCAGCTCGACAGGGTGGCAAGAGACCCAGTACTTC	few	TRBD1	TRBV5-1	TRBJ2-5
CASTSFGGGFYNEQFF	TGTGCCAGCACTAGTTTTGGCGGCGGTTTCTACAATGAGCAGTTCTTC	NA	NA	TRBV6-5	TRBJ2-1
CASKGTLEAFF	TGTGCCAGCAAGGGGACACTTGAAGCTTTCTTT	few	NA	TRBV6-1	TRBJ1-1
CASSSIADTQYF	TGTGCCAGCAGTTCCATAGCGGATACGCAGTATTTT	few	NA	TRBV12-3/TRBV12-4	TRBJ2-3
CASSLQDLSGNTIYF	TGTGCCAGTAGTCTACAGGACCTCTCTGGAAACACCATATATTTT	few	NA	TRBV19	TRBJ1-3
CASSAPGQGNTEAFF	TGTGCCAGCAGTGCTCCGGGACAGGGGAACACTGAAGCTTTCTTT	NA	TRBD1	TRBV12-3/TRBV12-4	TRBJ1-1
CASSDRQGLNTEAFF	TGCGCCAGCAGCGACAGACAGGGACTGAACACTGAAGCTTTCTTT	few	TRBD1	TRBV4-3	TRBJ1-1
CASSSPTSGRYDEQFF	TGTGCCAGCAGCTCTCCTACTAGCGGGAGGTACGATGAGCAGTTCTTC	few	TRBD2	TRBV7-9	TRBJ2-1